This TCR beta chain was documented in a study of CD8 T cells in Susac syndrome. Random-hexamer reverse transcription was applied to roughly 0.5 to 1 ug RNA. TCRdb passed the immunoSEQ multiplex PCR reads through MiXCR, listing each CDR3 protein once. The data contain 150,000 to 190,000 distinct CDR3 sequences, approximately 96% of them singletons. In contrast to the negatively isolated CD8+ and CD4+ T cells, TEMRA cells were FACS-enriched. As concerns this clonotype: Its antigen remains unknown.

CDR3 length: 11 amino acids. In germline, CDR1 is SQVTM, CDR2 ANQGSEA. Between the trimmed V and J ends, which lost 1 base and 4 bases, there was a span of 3 bases. Study-wide results and limits: Within Susac syndrome CD4+ T cell repertoires, clonal expansion was not evident.

The receptor was isolated from a human donor with Susac syndrome. The rearrangement uses TRBV29-1 and TRBJ2-3; D gene unclear. Material for sequencing was CD4+ T cells from PBMCs. The CDR3 region has the DNA TGCAGCGTTGAAGGAGCAGATACGCAGTATTTT. Translation gives CSVEGADTQYF.